The present TCR beta chain was sequenced within a study of blood T cell repertoires in COVID-19. Study processing details: Researchers report that nucleated cell counts were estimated from reference gene primer amplification. Measured with immunoSEQ multiplex PCR; TCRdb has only the in-frame clones, and not every one. Clone size and V and J calls were adopted from that table, with D and trimming inferred from the DNA. The sample has 45,000 to 50,000 clones, roughly 90% seen once; the top ten hold 9.2%. This clone was seen once. Germline CDR1 reads MGHRA; CDR2 reads YSYEKL. The CDR3 runs to 15 residues. V shed 2 bases and J 7 bases; nucleotides not matched to a gene: 10.

The receptor was isolated from a human donor in a cohort sampled during active COVID-19. Material for sequencing was peripheral blood. V usage is TRBV4-1 and J usage is TRBJ2-5; 7 bases are a match to TRBD2. CDR3 sequence (DNA): TGCGCCAGCAGCCAATCTTCCAGCACGGGGGGGACCCAGTACTTC. It encodes CASSQSSSTGGTQYF.